One sample yielded the 23 T cell receptor beta chains listed below, sequenced in a study of glioma-infiltrating T cells after dendritic cell vaccination (dated by TCRdb to between 2015 and 2016). The method behind the library was the immunoSEQ multiplex PCR assay. This immuneACCESS table, as held by TCRdb, lists in-frame sequences with V and J called but not all clones. Of the missing ones, under half trace to an unresolved V gene in checked studies; the others have no known cause. This sample lists about 100,000 clones; roughly 83% were detected once. The ten most abundant clones make up about 6.5% of the sample. Sequences were derived from blood, sampled before dendritic cell vaccination. These receptors were obtained from a human donor with glioblastoma.

The chain has TRBV28 and TRBJ1-1, with D possibly TRBD1 on 6 matching bases. Germline values: CDR1 MDHEN, CDR2 SYDVKM. The length of the CDR3 is 13 residues. Trimming took off 7 bases at V and 10 bases at J, with 19 bases between the two ends. For the CDR3, the DNA is TGTGCCAGCATCCCCCCCGGTGGGACAACAGCTTTCTTT. This encodes CASIPPGGTTAFF. The full variable domain, its missing parts supplied by reference TRBV28 and TRBJ1-1, is DVKVTQSSRYLVKRTGEKVFLECVQDMDHENMFWYRQDPGLGLRLIYFSYDVKMKEKGDIPEGYSVSREKKERFSLILESASTNQTSMYLCASIPPGGTTAFFGQGTRLTVV.

The V call is TRBV5-1, the J call TRBJ1-2, with a possible D match to TRBD1 (6 bases). Germline CDR1 SGHRS, CDR2 YFSETQ. CDR3 length: 13 amino acids. V was pared by 0 bases and J by 8 bases, with 11 bases between. The CDR3 sequence: CASSLDRAAGYTF. The CDR3 nucleotides are TGCGCCAGCAGCTTGGACAGGGCGGCGGGCTACACCTTC.

The chain is built from TRBV7-9 and TRBJ2-7, with D perhaps TRBD2 (6 bases). Germline-derived CDR1 and CDR2 are SEHNR and FQNEAQ (reference sequence). The CDR3 covers 14 residues. The V end lost 3 bases, the J end lost 1 base, and 10 bases lay between the germline ends. CDR3 residues: CASSLRDPSYEQYF. The DNA of the CDR3 is TGTGCCAGCAGCTTGCGGGACCCGTCCTACGAGCAGTACTTC.

The rearrangement uses TRBV30 and TRBJ2-2; D call uncertain. Trimming left V 4 bases short and J 4 bases short, with 7 bases between. Germline lookup yields CDR1 GTSNPN and CDR2 SVGIG (reference sequence). The CDR3 extends over 12 amino acids. The CDR3 DNA follows: TGTGCCTGGAATTTCGGCACCGGGGAGCTGTTTTTT. As protein: CAWNFGTGELFF.

The J gene is TRBJ1-3, the V gene TRBV19; 8 nucleotides agree with TRBD1. Germline values: CDR1 LNHDA, CDR2 SQIVND (reference sequence). CDR3 size: 15 residues. The V segment lost 4 bases and the J segment 0 bases; nucleotides outside the gene matches: 2. CDR3 in DNA: TGTGCCAGTAGTAGGACAGGGAACTCTGGAAACACCATATATTTT. It is translated as CASSRTGNSGNTIYF.

In this sample, this clone turned up once. The J gene is TRBJ1-1, the V gene TRBV5-6; the D is unclear. Germline lookup yields CDR1 SGHDT and CDR2 YYEEEE. The CDR3 totals 12 residues. Trimming left V 3 bases short and J 6 bases short, with 9 bases between. The CDR3: CASSSAGSEAFF. The DNA of the CDR3 is TGTGCCAGCAGCTCGGCAGGATCTGAAGCTTTCTTT.

As to this clone: One end of the junction does not line up with germline, which may come from a read error. The chain uses TRBV7-3 and TRBJ2-1; TRBD2 matches 13 bases. Germline V gives CDR1 SGHTA, CDR2 FQGTGA. The CDR3 has 15 residues. CDR3 sequence: CASSLLAGGTNEQFF. The CDR3 region has the DNA TGCGCCAGCAGCCTACTAGCGGGGGGGACTAATGAGCAGTTCTTC.

The rearrangement uses TRBV25-1 and TRBJ2-1; 10 nucleotides line up with TRBD2. From germline, CDR1 is MGHDK and CDR2 SYGVNS. The CDR3 has 15 residues. J was trimmed by 4 bases and V by 6 bases; bases with no gene match: 6. This CDR3 reads CASRKLAGQYNEQFF. The CDR3 DNA is TGTGCCAGCAGGAAACTAGCGGGGCAGTACAATGAGCAGTTCTTC.

The chain employs TRBV6-4 and TRBJ2-1, with D possibly matching TRBD1 (6 bases). This CDR3 region has 16 residues. Trimming stripped 6 bases from V and 2 bases from J, with 17 bases between. In germline, CDR1 is MRHNA, CDR2 SNTAGT. The CDR3 DNA reads as TGTGCCAGCAGAAAGACAGCGACAGGTCCCTACAATGAGCAGTTCTTC. It is translated as CASRKTATGPYNEQFF.

V gene TRBV2 combines with J gene TRBJ2-7; D is perhaps TRBD2 (5 bases). CDR3 length equals 16 residues. Trimming pared 2 bases from V and 0 bases from J, leaving 14 bases between. Per germline, CDR1 SNHLY and CDR2 FYNNEI. The DNA for the CDR3 is TGTGCCAGCAGTGAAAGTAGAGCGGTAGCCTCCTACGAGCAGTACTTC. Translating gives CASSESRAVASYEQYF.

This clone was seen only once. The gene calls are TRBV2 and TRBJ1-5, with D possibly being TRBD1 (5 bases). This CDR3 has 16 residues. Per the germline V gene, CDR1 is SNHLY and CDR2 is FYNNEI. V gave up 4 bases and J gave up 4 bases, with 17 bases separating them. The CDR3 DNA reads as TGTGCCAGCAGTGTACGTCCAGACAGCATAAATCAGCCCCAGCATTTT. This sequence encodes CASSVRPDSINQPQHF.

The V gene is TRBV2, the J gene TRBJ2-7; 12 bases fit TRBD2. Germline CDR1 SNHLY, CDR2 FYNNEI. The V gene end was trimmed by 1 base and the J gene end by 1 base; junction bases not matched to a gene: 2. The CDR3 is made up of 16 amino acids. Written as DNA, the CDR3 is TGTGCCAGCAGTGAAGAACTAGCGGGGGGTTCCTACGAGCAGTACTTC. It is translated as CASSEELAGGSYEQYF.

About this clone itself: The junction departs from the called germline gene at one end, perhaps through a read error. This sequence joins TRBV27 and TRBJ1-5; D call uncertain. The CDR3 length is 15 residues. Germline lookup yields CDR1 MNHEY and CDR2 SMNVEV (reference sequence). The CDR3 loop reads CASRVTRYSNQPRHF. The CDR3 nucleotides are TGTGCCAGCAGGGTGACCCGATATAGCAATCAGCCCCGGCATTTT.

This clone was observed a few times. The chain recombines TRBV28 with TRBJ2-7; D remains unclear. The CDR3 runs 13 residues. Germline V CDR1 and CDR2: MDHEN, SYDVKM. Trimming took off 6 bases at V and 6 bases at J, with 15 bases between the two ends. Written as DNA, the CDR3 is TGTGCCAGCAGCCGAAGTCAGGTAACCGAGCAGTACTTC. This codes for CASSRSQVTEQYF.

The rearrangement links TRBV6-1 to TRBJ2-7, with 8 nucleotides matching TRBD1. CDR1 and CDR2 (germline): MNHNS, SASEGT. CDR3 length: 15 amino acids. The trim removed 6 bases at V and 6 bases at J, leaving 13 bases unmatched. The CDR3 reads CASSPNAGGAAEQYF. CDR3 DNA sequence: TGTGCCAGCAGCCCCAACGCAGGGGGCGCGGCCGAGCAGTACTTC.

The chain uses TRBV7-8 and TRBJ1-3; 9 nucleotides match TRBD1. Germline CDR1 and CDR2: SGHVS and FQNEAQ. V shed 0 bases and J 7 bases; nucleotides not matched to a gene: 7. This CDR3 is built from 16 residues. The CDR3 nucleotides are TGTGCCAGCAGCTTAGCAATCCGGACAGGGGATAACACCATATATTTT. Its protein product is CASSLAIRTGDNTIYF.

The V gene is TRBV25-1, the J gene TRBJ2-5; tentative D call: TRBD2 (6 bases). Germline loops: CDR1 MGHDK, CDR2 SYGVNS. This CDR3 region has 14 residues. Trimming removed 2 bases at V and 7 bases at J, with 14 bases between. In nucleotides, the CDR3 is TGTGCCAGCAGTGAAGCGGGATCCAAGATGACCCAGTACTTC. This gives the protein CASSEAGSKMTQYF.

The CDR3 nucleotides are TGTGCCAGCAGCTTAGGGTGGGCCGGGACAGGACCAACTCAGCCCCAGCATTTT. It translates to CASSLGWAGTGPTQPQHF. V gene TRBV7-2 combines with J gene TRBJ1-5; 8 bases align to TRBD1. Germline values: CDR1 SGHTA, CDR2 FQGNSA. The length of the CDR3 is 18 residues. V trimming: 1 base; J trimming: 6 bases; junction bases outside the gene matches: 14.

The chain is built from TRBV12-5 and TRBJ1-2; D is unresolved. V lost 1 base and J 7 bases, leaving 7 bases between the germline ends. The CDR3 consists of 12 residues. Germline V gene lookup returns CDR1 LGHNT and CDR2 FRNRAP. This CDR3 reads CASGLESSGYTF. The CDR3 DNA reads as TGTGCTAGTGGTTTGGAATCTAGTGGCTACACCTTC.

This clone showed up just a few times. J is TRBJ2-5 and V is TRBV28, with TRBD2 identical over 14 bases. This CDR3 is 18 amino acids long. CDR1 and CDR2 from the germline V gene are MDHEN and SYDVKM. After removal of 2 bases from V and 5 bases from J, the junction contained 10 bases not matched to a gene. For the CDR3, the DNA is TGTGCCAGCAGTTTAAGGGCCCGGACTAGCGGGAGGCCTGAGACCCAGTACTTC. It specifies CASSLRARTSGRPETQYF.

This chain joins TRBV5-5 and TRBJ2-7; D call uncertain. V lost 0 bases and J 5 bases, leaving 18 bases between the germline ends. This CDR3 contains 16 residues. The germline gives CDR1 SGHKS, CDR2 YYEKEE (reference sequence). The CDR3 bases are TGTGCCAGCAGCTTGGTTGGAGAGATACCTTCCCACGAGCAGTACTTC. This sequence encodes CASSLVGEIPSHEQYF.

This chain links TRBV7-2 with TRBJ2-7; TRBD2 matches 7 bases. V was clipped by 5 bases and J by 0 bases; unmatched bases: 10. This CDR3 has 16 amino acids. Germline values: CDR1 SGHTA, CDR2 FQGNSA. CDR3 protein: CASSRTSLALSYEQYF. In nucleotides, the CDR3 is TGTGCCAGCAGCCGGACTAGTTTGGCTCTCTCCTACGAGCAGTACTTC.

The chain recombines TRBV28 with TRBJ1-3; a possible D gene is TRBD1 (6 bases). CDR3 length: 20 residues. V was pared by 5 bases and J by 0 bases, with 26 bases between. Germline CDR1 is MDHEN and CDR2 is SYDVKM. CDR3 sequence reads: CASSPDPGTTGSSSGNTIYF. CDR3 nucleotide sequence: TGTGCCAGCAGTCCCGACCCCGGGACAACCGGGTCCAGCTCTGGAAACACCATATATTTT.